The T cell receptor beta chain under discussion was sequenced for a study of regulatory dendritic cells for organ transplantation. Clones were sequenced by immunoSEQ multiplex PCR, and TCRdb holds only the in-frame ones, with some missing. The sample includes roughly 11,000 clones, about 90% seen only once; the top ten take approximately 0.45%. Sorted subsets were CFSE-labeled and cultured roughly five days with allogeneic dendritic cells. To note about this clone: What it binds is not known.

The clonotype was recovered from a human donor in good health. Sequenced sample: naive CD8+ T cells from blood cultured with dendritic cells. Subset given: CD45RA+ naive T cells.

CDR3 in amino acids: CASSPTTGVNTDTQYF. The CDR3 coding sequence is TGTGCCAGCAGCCCAACGACAGGGGTAAACACAGATACGCAGTATTTT. The chain combines TRBV7-9 with TRBJ2-3; 8 bases are a match to TRBD1. The CDR3 sequence is 16 residues long. The V and J ends lost 5 bases and 2 bases, in that order; junction bases with no gene match: 9. Germline V lookup: CDR1 SEHNR, CDR2 FQNEAQ (reference sequence).